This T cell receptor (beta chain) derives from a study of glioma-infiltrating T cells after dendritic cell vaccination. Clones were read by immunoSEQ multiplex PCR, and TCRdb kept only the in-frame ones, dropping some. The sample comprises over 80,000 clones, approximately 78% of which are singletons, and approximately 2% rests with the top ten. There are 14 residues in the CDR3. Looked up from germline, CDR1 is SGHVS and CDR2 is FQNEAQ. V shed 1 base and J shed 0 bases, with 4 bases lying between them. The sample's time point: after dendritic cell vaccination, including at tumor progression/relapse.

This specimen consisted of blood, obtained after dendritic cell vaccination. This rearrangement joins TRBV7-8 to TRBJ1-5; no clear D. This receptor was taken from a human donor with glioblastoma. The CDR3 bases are TGTGCCAGCAGCTTAGATTATAGCAATCAGCCCCAGCATTTT. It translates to CASSLDYSNQPQHF. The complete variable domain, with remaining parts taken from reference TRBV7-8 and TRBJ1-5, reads GAGVSQSPRYKVAKRGQDVALRCDPISGHVSLFWYQQALGQGPEFLTYFQNEAQLDKSGLPSDRFFAERPEGSVSTLKIQRTQQEDSAVYLCASSLDYSNQPQHFGDGTRLSIL.